This TCR beta chain comes out of a study of CD8 T cells in ankylosing spondylitis. Study-wide findings and caveats: For ankylosing spondylitis blood, a TCR beta motif of about eight highly homologous variants appeared characteristic. As reported, disease-linked clones showed significant enrichment in matched ankylosing spondylitis synovial fluid.

The V and J ends lost 8 bases and 2 bases respectively, with 13 bases between them. Germline values: CDR1 SQVTM, CDR2 ANQGSEA. The length of the CDR3 is 12 residues. Preparation of TCR beta libraries was done by quantitative 5'-RACE with molecular barcodes. MiXCR was run by TCRdb on the 5' RACE reads, yielding one entry per CDR3 protein. The sample includes 750,000 to 850,000 distinct CDR3 sequences, about 10% of them seen just once. This clonotype was seen repeatedly, ten times or more. Its antigen is still unknown. The receptor was isolated from a male donor with ankylosing spondylitis. The sample consisted of blood, either unsorted or a sorted T cell fraction (not recorded which). V usage is TRBV29-1 and J usage is TRBJ2-7; perhaps TRBD1 as D (6 bases). The CDR3 spells CSTAQGTYEQYF. In nucleotides, the CDR3 is TGCAGCACCGCACAGGGTACCTACGAGCAGTACTTC.